These 12 T cell receptor beta chains share one sample of origin, sequenced in a study of cytomegalovirus exposure and HLA in healthy donors. Only in-frame clones appear in the TCRdb table, and some are missing; sequencing was by immunoSEQ multiplex PCR. The data hold about 64,000 clones, with 95% observed a single time. Specimen: PBMCs. These receptors were taken from a young woman in good health and CMV-seropositive.

V is TRBV28 and J is TRBJ2-1; 8 bases map to TRBD2. V gave up 4 bases and J gave up 7 bases; unmatched junction bases: 15. The CDR3 consists of 17 residues. Germline V gives CDR1 MDHEN, CDR2 SYDVKM. For the CDR3, the DNA is TGTGCCAGCAGTTCCCCCCTGCCCAGCGGGGGTTTAAATGAGCAGTTCTTC. It codes for CASSSPLPSGGLNEQFF. The complete variable domain, with remaining parts taken from reference TRBV28 and TRBJ2-1, reads DVKVTQSSRYLVKRTGEKVFLECVQDMDHENMFWYRQDPGLGLRLIYFSYDVKMKEKGDIPEGYSVSREKKERFSLILESASTNQTSMYLCASSSPLPSGGLNEQFFGPGTRLTVL.

J is TRBJ2-3 and V is TRBV4-1; 10 bases agree with TRBD1. This CDR3 has 17 residues. Germline-derived CDR1 and CDR2 are MGHRA and YSYEKL. The junction had 7 bases not matched to a gene; V was cut back by 2 bases and J by 2 bases. This CDR3 is CASSQTTGGAFTDTQYF. Here the CDR3 DNA reads TGCGCCAGCAGCCAAACGACAGGGGGCGCGTTCACAGATACGCAGTATTTT.

The chain carries TRBV6-5 and TRBJ2-7; the match to TRBD1 covers 10 bases. Trimming took 0 bases from V and 1 from J; bases not matched to a gene: 3. This CDR3 is 16 amino acids long. The V gene's germline CDR1 is MNHEY and CDR2 SVGAGI. The CDR3 DNA sequence: TGTGCCAGCAGTTACTCGCGGGACAGGGGATCCTACGAGCAGTACTTC. Residues: CASSYSRDRGSYEQYF.

The chain recombines TRBV7-9 with TRBJ2-2, with 7 bases fitting TRBD2. The CDR3 is made up of 15 amino acids. CDR1 is SEHNR and CDR2 is FQNEAQ in the germline V gene (reference sequence). V gave up 3 bases and J gave up 3 bases; unmatched junction bases: 4. The CDR3 DNA follows: TGTGCCAGCAGCTTCGGGGGGTCCTACACCGGGGAGCTGTTTTTT. This sequence encodes CASSFGGSYTGELFF.

The rearrangement uses TRBV9 and TRBJ2-7; 11 nucleotides match TRBD2. J gave up 3 bases and V 3 bases, and 5 bases lay outside the gene matches. CDR1 and CDR2 (germline): SGDLS, YYNGEE. This CDR3 has 15 amino acids. The CDR3 DNA is TGTGCCAGCAGCGCCGGGACTAGCGGTTACTACGAGCAGTACTTC. This encodes CASSAGTSGYYEQYF.

This chain uses TRBV6-5 with TRBJ1-2; the D gene is possibly TRBD1 (6 bases). The CDR3 sequence is 13 residues long. Trimming took off 6 bases at V and 5 bases at J, with 13 bases between the two ends. The germline CDR1 and CDR2 sequences are MNHEY and SVGAGI. CDR3 sequence: CASRGGAGYGYTF. The CDR3 DNA sequence: TGTGCCAGCAGGGGGGGGGCGGGATATGGCTACACCTTC.

The CDR3 DNA follows: TGTGCCAGCCTACGGACCGGGGAGCTGTTTTTT. Translated, it gives CASLRTGELFF. The gene calls are TRBV7-9 and TRBJ2-2; D is unresolved. The V end was cut by 8 bases, the J end by 5 bases, with 6 bases between. The CDR3 is 11 residues long. Germline CDR1 is SEHNR and CDR2 is FQNEAQ (reference sequence).

CDR3 nucleotide sequence: TGTGCCAGCAGCTTAATTGGAGCGGGAGAAGGAGATACGCAGTATTTT. Its translation: CASSLIGAGEGDTQYF. V and J are TRBV7-8 and TRBJ2-3, with 8 nucleotides matching TRBD2. Trimming took 2 bases from V and 5 from J; bases not matched to a gene: 9. Germline CDR1 is SGHVS and CDR2 is FQNEAQ. CDR3 size: 16 residues.

The chain uses TRBV7-9 and TRBJ2-2, with D tentatively TRBD1 (5 bases). CDR1 is SEHNR, CDR2 FQNEAQ, per germline (reference sequence). V shed 2 bases and J shed 0 bases, with 7 bases lying between them. The CDR3 is 15 residues long. CDR3 in DNA: TGTGCCAGCAGCTTATTGACAGCGAACACCGGGGAGCTGTTTTTT. Residues: CASSLLTANTGELFF.

The chain employs TRBV10-3 and TRBJ1-2; D may be TRBD1 (5 bases). This CDR3 has 16 residues. CDR1 and CDR2 (germline): ENHRY, SYGVKD. The V gene lost 4 bases and the J gene lost 0 bases, with 15 bases spanning the gap. The CDR3 region is CAISGPGGVTNYGYTF. DNA of the CDR3: TGTGCCATCAGTGGCCCGGGGGGTGTTACTAACTATGGCTACACCTTC.

V gene TRBV6-5 combines with J gene TRBJ2-1; 10 nucleotides align to TRBD2. The V and J ends lost 0 bases and 14 bases, in that order; junction bases with no gene match: 7. This CDR3 spans 14 amino acids. In germline, CDR1 is MNHEY, CDR2 SVGAGI. The CDR3 sequence is CASSYSMVAGGKFF. For the CDR3, the DNA is TGTGCCAGCAGTTACTCGATGGTAGCGGGAGGAAAGTTCTTC.

CDR3 sequence (DNA): TGTGCCAGCAGTTTCCCAGAGGGAGATACGCAGTATTTT. The encoded protein is CASSFPEGDTQYF. The chain links TRBV6-6 to TRBJ2-3; the D gene is possibly TRBD2 (5 bases). The V end lost 4 bases, the J end lost 5 bases, and 10 bases lay between the germline ends. Germline V gives CDR1 MNHNY, CDR2 SVGAGI (reference sequence). CDR3 length equals 13 residues.